A single TCR beta chain is shown here with its context. The data stem from a study of cytomegalovirus exposure and HLA in healthy donors. PCR involved 60 Vbeta and 13 Jbeta primers. Per the study methods: In a later analysis, of 70 million to 85 million unique beta chains, roughly 10 million appeared in at least two donors. Data came from immunoSEQ multiplex PCR; TCRdb stores just in-frame clones and leaves some out. That table supplies the V and J calls and clone size; D and trimming were determined from the DNA. The data show hundreds of thousands of clones, around 66% seen once. The CDR3 covers 17 residues. The germline V gene encodes CDR1 LNHDA and CDR2 SQIVND (reference sequence). V lost 0 bases and J lost 6; bases outside the gene matches: 11.

Material: PBMCs. The J gene is TRBJ1-2, the V gene TRBV19; TRBD1 aligns across 9 bases. This TCR came from a female donor in good health and CMV-seronegative. The CDR3 sequence is CASSIDAYRGLVDGYTF. The DNA for the CDR3 is TGTGCCAGTAGTATAGATGCGTACAGGGGGCTCGTCGATGGCTACACCTTC.